The 29 T cell receptor beta chains below come from one sample, sequenced in a study of blood T cell repertoires in COVID-19 (dated by TCRdb to between 2020 and 2021). Library generation was performed with the immunoSEQ multiplex PCR assay. Here the immuneACCESS table is served through TCRdb, limited to in-frame sequences with V and J called. Missing clones are a known gap in these copies; in checked studies unresolved V genes cover under half, and the rest lacks a known reason. This sample is represented by fewer than 150,000 clones; about 90% of them were singletons. The ten biggest clones cover roughly a tenth of the sample. Sample: peripheral blood. All receptors derive from a man aged 50 to 60 with active or convalescent COVID-19.

The J gene is TRBJ2-1, the V gene TRBV4-1; 7 bases agree with TRBD2. Germline CDR1 reads MGHRA; CDR2 reads YSYEKL. V trimming: 8 bases; J trimming: 0 bases; junction bases outside the gene matches: 7. This CDR3 has 15 residues. The CDR3 DNA follows: TGCGCCAGCGGGGGGGGAGCCAGCTCCTACAATGAGCAGTTCTTC. This translates into CASGGGASSYNEQFF.

This chain uses TRBV6-5 with TRBJ1-6, with 7 bases that match TRBD1. Germline assignment: CDR1 MNHEY and CDR2 SVGAGI. After removal of 3 bases from V and 9 bases from J, the junction contained 5 bases not matched to a gene. This CDR3 comprises 14 residues. The CDR3 protein is CASSYGSGGSPLHF. DNA for the CDR3: TGTGCCAGCAGTTATGGTTCAGGGGGTTCACCCCTCCACTTT.

This clone was seen once. The rearrangement links TRBV19 to TRBJ1-1, with D possibly being TRBD1 (6 bases). V lost 5 bases, J lost 1 base, and 14 bases lay in between. Germline V gene lookup returns CDR1 LNHDA and CDR2 SQIVND (reference sequence). The CDR3 spans 15 residues. In nucleotides, the CDR3 is TGTGCCAGTAGTGTGCCGGACAGCCGGAACACTGAAGCTTTCTTT. Translation gives CASSVPDSRNTEAFF.

This chain uses TRBV28 with TRBJ1-2; the D gene is possibly TRBD1 (6 bases). V was clipped by 3 bases and J by 5 bases, with 13 bases between them. The CDR3 sequence is 14 residues long. Germline loops: CDR1 MDHEN, CDR2 SYDVKM. This chain's CDR3 is CASSFWDTVYGYTF. CDR3 in DNA: TGTGCCAGCAGTTTTTGGGACACCGTGTATGGCTACACCTTC.

J is TRBJ2-6 and V is TRBV19; D is uncertain. CDR3 length: 14 residues. CDR1 and CDR2 from the germline V gene are LNHDA and SQIVND (reference sequence). The germline V and J ends were trimmed by 8 bases and 1 base, with 9 bases remaining between them. The CDR3 bases are TGTGCCAGTTCTCAGGTTTCTGGGGCCAACGTCCTGACTTTC. This translates into CASSQVSGANVLTF.

V is TRBV7-2 and J is TRBJ1-1, with TRBD1 identical over 7 bases. The CDR3 contains 14 residues. The germline V gene has CDR1 SGHTA and CDR2 FQGNSA. The V gene end was trimmed by 5 bases and the J gene end by 3 bases; junction bases not matched to a gene: 6. The CDR3 here is CASSPGTAYTEAFF. Written as DNA, the CDR3 is TGTGCCAGCAGCCCAGGGACAGCCTACACTGAAGCTTTCTTT.

The chain has TRBV3-1 (or the pseudogene TRBV3-2) and TRBJ2-7; 8 bases fit TRBD2. J gave up 3 bases and V 1 base, and 5 bases lay outside the gene matches. CDR3 length: 15 amino acids. CDR1 and CDR2 (germline): LGHDT, YNNKEL (reference sequence). CDR3 residues: CASSQGTGGFYEQYF. CDR3 sequence (DNA): TGTGCCAGCAGCCAAGGAACGGGGGGGTTCTACGAGCAGTACTTC.

The V and J genes are TRBV14 and TRBJ2-2, with 7 positions matching TRBD2. The J segment lost 5 bases and the V segment lost 6 bases, leaving 9 bases of the junction unmatched. CDR1 and CDR2 (germline): SGHDN, FVKESK. The CDR3 runs to 15 residues. The CDR3 DNA reads TGTGCCAGCAGATCTACTAGCGTGATAACCGGGGAGCTGTTTTTT. Its translation: CASRSTSVITGELFF.

This clone was found a few times. The CDR3 reads CASTVARVWTEAFF. Written as DNA, the CDR3 is TGTGCCAGCACCGTAGCGAGGGTATGGACTGAAGCTTTCTTT. The chain has TRBV5-8 and TRBJ1-1; D not certain. CDR1 and CDR2 (germline): SGHTS, YDEGEE. CDR3 size: 14 residues. Trimming pared 6 bases from V and 5 bases from J, leaving 17 bases between.

V is TRBV6-5 and J is TRBJ1-2; D uncertain. Per the germline V gene, CDR1 is MNHEY and CDR2 is SVGAGI. The CDR3 contains 14 residues. The V end was cut by 0 bases, the J end by 4 bases, with 9 bases between. This CDR3 reads CASSYSGRSYGYTF. The CDR3 DNA reads as TGTGCCAGCAGTTACTCTGGCAGATCCTATGGCTACACCTTC.

J is TRBJ1-6 and V is TRBV5-1; the D gene is possibly TRBD1 (6 bases). The CDR3 is 15 amino acids. V was pared by 4 bases and J by 8 bases, with 16 bases between. Germline CDR1 is SGHRS and CDR2 is YFSETQ. The CDR3 DNA reads TGCGCCAGCAGCCCCCGGACAGCCCAGGATTCACCCCTCCACTTT. It specifies CASSPRTAQDSPLHF.

The rearrangement links TRBV2 to TRBJ1-3, with D unresolved. The CDR3 covers 14 residues. V was trimmed by 3 bases and J by 4 bases, leaving 10 bases between them. Germline CDR1 is SNHLY and CDR2 is FYNNEI. CDR3 nucleotides: TGTGCCAGCAGTGAGGAGGGAAGGGGAAACACCATATATTTT. Protein sequence: CASSEEGRGNTIYF.

The V call is TRBV7-2, the J call TRBJ1-1, with D unresolved. The CDR3 is 13 residues long. V was shortened by 3 bases and J by 0 bases, with 5 bases between the two germline ends. Germline V gene data show CDR1 as SGHTA and CDR2 as FQGNSA. DNA for the CDR3: TGTGCCAGCAGCTTTTCTCTGAACACTGAAGCTTTCTTT. This codes for CASSFSLNTEAFF.

This clone was recorded a few times. The rearrangement uses TRBV11-1 and TRBJ2-5, with 12 bases that match TRBD2. V shed 5 bases and J 5 bases; nucleotides not matched to a gene: 3. CDR1 is SGHAT, CDR2 FQDESV, per germline (reference sequence). This CDR3 is built from 14 residues. In DNA form, the CDR3 reads TGTGCCAGCAGCCGAGGACTAGCGGGGGAGACCCAGTACTTC. Its protein product is CASSRGLAGETQYF.

This clone was counted only a few times. This rearrangement joins TRBV9 to TRBJ2-5; possibly TRBD2 for D (5 bases). The CDR3 consists of 14 residues. Germline assignment: CDR1 SGDLS and CDR2 YYNGEE. The germline V and J ends were trimmed by 4 bases and 1 base, with 11 bases remaining between them. For the CDR3, the DNA is TGTGCCAGCAGCCCCCCGGGGTTCCAAGAGACCCAGTACTTC. Residues: CASSPPGFQETQYF.

The CDR3, as DNA: TGTGCCAGCAGCTTGCGAGGAAATTCACCCCTCCACTTT. Protein: CASSLRGNSPLHF. The chain recombines TRBV5-6 with TRBJ1-6; no firm D call. Germline CDR1 and CDR2: SGHDT and YYEEEE. V was shortened by 1 base and J by 7 bases, with 6 bases between the two germline ends. The CDR3 runs 13 residues. Together with reference TRBV5-6 and TRBJ1-6, the CDR3 gives the full variable domain: DAGVTQSPTHLIKTRGQQVTLRCSPKSGHDTVSWYQQALGQGPQFIFQYYEEEERQRGNFPDRFSGHQFPNYSSELNVNALLLGDSALYLCASSLRGNSPLHFGNGTRLTVT.

The chain is built from TRBV5-6 and TRBJ1-5; D unresolved. The CDR3 covers 12 residues. Trimming took 1 base from V and 5 from J, leaving 4 bases between them. CDR1 is SGHDT, CDR2 YYEEEE, per germline. The CDR3 DNA reads as TGTGCCAGCAGCTTGAGAGATCAGCCCCAGCATTTT. As protein: CASSLRDQPQHF.

The chain uses TRBV6-5 and TRBJ2-1, with 10 nucleotides matching TRBD2. The junction had 7 bases not matched to a gene; V was cut back by 4 bases and J by 4 bases. The CDR3 has 16 amino acids. Germline values: CDR1 MNHEY, CDR2 SVGAGI. The CDR3 DNA sequence: TGTGCCAGCAGTTCACTTAGCGGGAGGAATTACAATGAGCAGTTCTTC. Its translation is CASSSLSGRNYNEQFF.

This clone came up a few times. This rearrangement joins TRBV3-1 (or the pseudogene TRBV3-2) to TRBJ2-7; 8 nucleotides line up with TRBD1. The CDR3 has 17 amino acids. J gave up 1 base and V 0 bases, and 8 bases lay outside the gene matches. Germline CDR1 is LGHDT and CDR2 is YNNKEL (reference sequence). The CDR3 spells CASSQDGQGALSYEQYF. DNA of the CDR3: TGTGCCAGCAGCCAAGATGGGCAGGGGGCCCTATCCTACGAGCAGTACTTC.

The rearrangement joins TRBV21-1 to TRBJ2-2; TRBD1, the table's D call, was not compared with the DNA. TRBV21-1 has pseudogene status. This CDR3 is built from 14 residues. CDR3 sequence (DNA): TGTGCCAGCAGCCCAGAGACAGGGGCCGGGGAGCTGTTTTTT. It encodes CASSPETGAGELFF.

V usage is TRBV6-5 and J usage is TRBJ1-3; no clear D. This CDR3 has 15 amino acids. The germline V gene encodes CDR1 MNHEY and CDR2 SVGAGI. V lost 6 bases to trimming and J lost 0 bases, with 12 bases between them. The CDR3 DNA is TGTGCCAGCAGGCCTCAGGTTCTCTCTGGAAACACCATATATTTT. It specifies CASRPQVLSGNTIYF.

V gene TRBV2 combines with J gene TRBJ2-2; possible D gene TRBD2, 6 bases. The CDR3 contains 16 residues. V gave up 7 bases and J gave up 1 base, with 16 bases separating them. CDR1 is SNHLY and CDR2 is FYNNEI in the germline V gene. The CDR3 nucleotides read TGTGCCAGCACTCCGGAGGGGCAGATGAACACCGGGGAGCTGTTTTTT. As protein: CASTPEGQMNTGELFF.

The chain carries TRBV28 and TRBJ2-3; the D gene is possibly TRBD2 (5 bases). CDR1 is MDHEN, CDR2 SYDVKM, per germline. V lost 2 bases and J lost 3, with 15 bases in between. CDR3 size: 16 residues. As DNA, the CDR3 is TGTGCCAGCAGTTTAGGTAGGCGGGCCGTTACAGATACGCAGTATTTT. Translation: CASSLGRRAVTDTQYF.

The V gene is TRBV6-5, the J gene TRBJ1-5, with 8 bases aligning to TRBD1. The CDR3 totals 15 residues. Germline V gives CDR1 MNHEY, CDR2 SVGAGI. Trimming removed 2 bases from V and 2 bases from J; junction bases left unmatched: 2. The CDR3 protein is CASSYGQGRNQPQHF. The CDR3 region has the DNA TGTGCCAGCAGTTACGGACAGGGTCGCAATCAGCCCCAGCATTTT.

The rearrangement uses TRBV28 and TRBJ1-5; D is perhaps TRBD1 (6 bases). V was clipped by 5 bases and J by 6 bases, with 17 bases between them. The CDR3 is made up of 15 amino acids. Germline V gene data show CDR1 as MDHEN and CDR2 as SYDVKM. The CDR3 DNA reads TGTGCCAGCAGTCATTCGCAGGGGATTAGTCAGCCCCAGCATTTT. Translating gives CASSHSQGISQPQHF.

This clone was detected once. This chain joins TRBV7-9 and TRBJ2-2; TRBD1 agrees at 9 bases. Germline V gene sequence: CDR1 SEHNR, CDR2 FQNEAQ (reference sequence). The CDR3 has 14 amino acids. J lost 5 bases, V lost 6 bases, and 4 bases had no gene match. CDR3 protein: CASSRGQGTGELFF. Written as DNA, the CDR3 is TGTGCCAGCAGTAGGGGACAGGGTACCGGGGAGCTGTTTTTT.

The chain carries TRBV11-2 and TRBJ2-1, with TRBD2 matching over 15 bases. J was trimmed by 2 bases and V by 2 bases; bases with no gene match: 4. Germline-derived CDR1 and CDR2 are SGHAT and FQNNGV. This CDR3 region has 18 residues. CDR3 in DNA: TGTGCCAGCAGCTTATTGGGACTAGCGGGAGGCACCTACAATGAGCAGTTCTTC. This sequence encodes CASSLLGLAGGTYNEQFF.

The CDR3 loop is CASSLLTADTDTQYF. CDR3 bases: TGTGCCAGCAGCTTGCTGACAGCCGACACAGATACGCAGTATTTT. The chain uses TRBV5-6 and TRBJ2-3, with D perhaps matching TRBD1 (5 bases). CDR1 is SGHDT and CDR2 is YYEEEE in the germline V gene. The germline V and J ends were trimmed by 1 base and 2 bases, with 11 bases remaining between them. The CDR3 is made up of 15 amino acids.

This chain joins TRBV3-1 (or the pseudogene TRBV3-2) and TRBJ2-1, with TRBD2 matching 10 bases. This CDR3 spans 17 amino acids. V was clipped by 3 bases and J by 5 bases; unmatched bases: 10. Germline V CDR1 and CDR2: LGHDT, YNNKEL (reference sequence). CDR3 amino acids: CASSHSLGTSVNNEQFF. CDR3 bases: TGTGCCAGCAGCCACTCTCTCGGGACTAGCGTGAACAATGAGCAGTTCTTC.